These 20 T cell receptor beta chains came from one sample sequenced in a study of cytomegalovirus exposure and HLA in healthy donors. The PCR was carried out with 60 Vbeta primers and 13 Jbeta primers. Sequencing used immunoSEQ multiplex PCR; TCRdb keeps in-frame clones, though not all of them. Of about 180,000 clones listed, 80% were seen once; the top ten hold under 1.5%. The specimen was PBMCs. The receptors originated from a man aged 30-40 years in good health and CMV-seronegative.

Turning to this clone: At one boundary the junction diverges from the germline segment, which might be a read error. The chain has TRBV7-9 and TRBJ1-4; D is uncertain. Germline CDR1 is SEHNR and CDR2 is FQNEAQ (reference sequence). The CDR3 is 12 residues long. CDR3 bases: TGTTCCAGCAGCGGATTACAGGAAAAACTGTTTTTT. It specifies CSSSGLQEKLFF.

This chain joins TRBV7-9 and TRBJ2-7; possible D gene TRBD1, 5 bases. This CDR3 contains 14 residues. Germline V lookup: CDR1 SEHNR, CDR2 FQNEAQ (reference sequence). Trimming cost V 3 bases and J 2 bases, with 11 bases left between them. Written as DNA, the CDR3 is TGTGCCAGCAGCTTGGGCAGGGATACCTACGAGCAGTACTTC. It specifies CASSLGRDTYEQYF.

This rearrangement joins TRBV9 to TRBJ2-2; TRBD1 might be the D (6 bases). With 0 bases removed from V and 5 bases from J, the gap between germline ends came to 11 bases. The CDR3 covers 15 residues. Per germline, CDR1 SGDLS and CDR2 YYNGEE. The CDR3 sequence is CASSVVQGETGELFF. Written as DNA, the CDR3 is TGTGCCAGCAGCGTAGTACAGGGCGAGACCGGGGAGCTGTTTTTT. Using reference TRBV9 and TRBJ2-2 for the parts outside the CDR3, the full variable domain is DSGVTQTPKHLITATGQRVTLRCSPRSGDLSVYWYQQSLDQGLQFLIQYYNGEERAKGNILERFSAQQFPDLHSELNLSSLELGDSALYFCASSVVQGETGELFFGEGSRLTVL.

This chain joins TRBV28 and TRBJ1-3; TRBD1 matches at 7 bases. The V segment lost 2 bases and the J segment 2 bases; nucleotides outside the gene matches: 18. The CDR3 covers 20 residues. The germline gives CDR1 MDHEN, CDR2 SYDVKM. CDR3: CASSLSGRKGSGTAGNTIYF. DNA of the CDR3: TGTGCCAGCAGTTTAAGTGGCCGAAAAGGATCCGGGACAGCTGGAAACACCATATATTTT. Variable domain in full (rest from reference TRBV28 and TRBJ1-3): DVKVTQSSRYLVKRTGEKVFLECVQDMDHENMFWYRQDPGLGLRLIYFSYDVKMKEKGDIPEGYSVSREKKERFSLILESASTNQTSMYLCASSLSGRKGSGTAGNTIYFGEGSWLTVV.

The chain links TRBV28 to TRBJ1-2; D not resolved. The germline gives CDR1 MDHEN, CDR2 SYDVKM. This CDR3 is 14 amino acids long. V was cut by 1 base and J by 7 bases, with 13 bases left in between. The CDR3 sequence: CASSLLLLSSGYTF. The CDR3 DNA reads TGTGCCAGCAGTTTATTACTGCTTTCAAGTGGCTACACCTTC.

The sample holds one count of this clone. This chain links TRBV27 with TRBJ1-2; tentatively, D is TRBD1 (6 bases). In germline, CDR1 is MNHEY, CDR2 SMNVEV (reference sequence). The CDR3 sequence is 13 residues long. V was trimmed by 6 bases and J by 1 base, leaving 9 bases between them. The CDR3 DNA reads TGTGCCAGCAGACGACAGGATAACTATGGCTACACCTTC. It specifies CASRRQDNYGYTF.

The rearrangement joins TRBV7-2 to TRBJ2-1; D might be TRBD1 (5 bases). Trimming removed 0 bases from V and 2 bases from J, with 5 bases in between. Germline V gives CDR1 SGHTA, CDR2 FQGNSA. There are 14 residues in the CDR3. The chain's CDR3 is CASSLARAYNEQFF. The CDR3 nucleotides are TGTGCCAGCAGCTTAGCCAGGGCCTACAATGAGCAGTTCTTC.

This clone was found a few times. This chain connects TRBV7-2 to TRBJ2-3; 11 bases match TRBD2. Germline CDR1 SGHTA, CDR2 FQGNSA. J was trimmed by 2 bases and V by 3 bases; bases with no gene match: 7. The CDR3 runs 17 residues. The CDR3 reads CASSFLAGGQITDTQYF. For the CDR3, the DNA is TGTGCCAGCAGCTTTTTAGCGGGAGGGCAAATCACAGATACGCAGTATTTT.

The rearrangement uses TRBV9 and TRBJ2-1, with 9 positions matching TRBD1. Germline CDR1 SGDLS, CDR2 YYNGEE. V dropped 4 bases and J dropped 4; count of bases not matched to a gene: 21. This CDR3 has 20 amino acids. In DNA, the CDR3 is TGTGCCAGCAGCCCGGGGACAGGGCTATCGGTGGCACAACCTTACAATGAGCAGTTCTTC. It codes for CASSPGTGLSVAQPYNEQFF.

The chain joins TRBV9 to TRBJ2-7; 8 bases are shared with TRBD1. V lost 3 bases, J lost 2 bases, and 10 bases stayed unmatched. Germline values: CDR1 SGDLS, CDR2 YYNGEE. The length of the CDR3 is 16 residues. The DNA for the CDR3 is TGTGCCAGCAGCGCCGACCGGGACAGGAACCCCTACGAGCAGTACTTC. It yields the protein CASSADRDRNPYEQYF.

The V gene is TRBV6-5, the J gene TRBJ2-7; TRBD2 is a possible D gene (7 bases). Germline V gives CDR1 MNHEY, CDR2 SVGAGI. V lost 6 bases, J lost 3 bases, and 18 bases lay in between. CDR3 size: 15 residues. This CDR3 is CASSFPTGGNYEQYF. Here the CDR3 DNA reads TGTGCCAGCAGCTTCCCGACGGGGGGCAACTACGAGCAGTACTTC.

This chain joins TRBV11-2 and TRBJ2-3; TRBD2 matches 9 bases. CDR1 and CDR2 from the germline V gene are SGHAT and FQNNGV. V was pared by 5 bases and J by 10 bases, with 13 bases of the junction left unmatched. This CDR3 spans 15 amino acids. CDR3 sequence: CASSLSGGLGGSQYF. CDR3 coding DNA: TGTGCCAGCAGCCTCAGCGGGGGGCTTGGAGGATCGCAGTATTTT.

With regard to this clone: The sample contains more than one DNA sequence encoding this CDR3. The genes are TRBV7-2 and TRBJ1-1; possibly TRBD1 for D (6 bases). Germline loops: CDR1 SGHTA, CDR2 FQGNSA. This CDR3 region has 14 residues. V was trimmed by 5 bases and J by 0 bases, leaving 10 bases between them. The CDR3 sequence: CASSPGQLNTEAFF. CDR3 DNA: TGTGCCAGCAGCCCCGGACAGTTGAACACTGAAGCTTTCTTT.

The rearrangement joins TRBV6-1 to TRBJ1-5; 8 nucleotides match TRBD1. This CDR3 spans 13 amino acids. The germline CDR1 and CDR2 sequences are MNHNS and SASEGT. V was clipped by 6 bases and J by 7 bases; unmatched bases: 5. The CDR3 DNA reads as TGTGCCAGCAGGGAGACAGGGGACCAGCCCCAGCATTTT. Translated: CASRETGDQPQHF.

This chain uses TRBV10-2 with TRBJ1-5; no reliable D call. The V gene's germline CDR1 is WSHSY and CDR2 SAAADI. V was pared by 8 bases and J by 5 bases, with 13 bases between. The CDR3 has 13 amino acids. The CDR3 loop reads CASVYGEDQPQHF. For the CDR3, the DNA is TGCGCCAGCGTTTACGGGGAGGATCAGCCCCAGCATTTT.

The chain uses TRBV7-9 and TRBJ2-5; 8 nucleotides agree with TRBD1. This CDR3 is 14 amino acids long. Per the germline V gene, CDR1 is SEHNR and CDR2 is FQNEAQ (reference sequence). Trimming took 8 bases from V and 3 from J; bases not matched to a gene: 8. CDR3: CASGQGAVEETQYF. CDR3 in DNA: TGTGCCAGCGGTCAGGGGGCAGTGGAAGAGACCCAGTACTTC.

The chain has TRBV9 and TRBJ1-1, with 8 bases that match TRBD1. Trimming took 3 bases from V and 0 from J; bases not matched to a gene: 4. This CDR3 has 15 residues. CDR1 and CDR2 (germline): SGDLS, YYNGEE. CDR3 coding DNA: TGTGCCAGCAGCGGGACAGGGACCATGAACACTGAAGCTTTCTTT. Residues: CASSGTGTMNTEAFF.

The V and J genes are TRBV21-1 and TRBJ1-2; the table's TRBD1 call for D was not verified on the DNA. TRBV21-1 is described as a pseudogene. CDR3 length: 17 amino acids. The CDR3, as DNA: TGTGCCAGCAGCAAAGGAAGAGGCAGGGGTTACGACTATGGCTACACCTTC. This translates into CASSKGRGRGYDYGYTF.

V gene TRBV7-2 combines with J gene TRBJ2-5; the D is unclear. This CDR3 region has 12 residues. CDR1 SGHTA and CDR2 FQGNSA come from the germline V gene. V lost 7 bases, J lost 7 bases, and 13 bases lay in between. The CDR3 region has the DNA TGTGCCAGCACCATAAATAGAGGGACCCAGTACTTC. Protein sequence: CASTINRGTQYF.

The chain combines TRBV6-4 with TRBJ2-2; D is perhaps TRBD2 (6 bases). The V and J ends lost 6 bases and 7 bases respectively, with 15 bases between them. Germline V gene sequence: CDR1 MRHNA, CDR2 SNTAGT. The CDR3 contains 14 residues. CDR3 residues: CASRGLATGGELFF. CDR3 nucleotide sequence: TGTGCCAGCAGGGGACTGGCTACCGGCGGGGAGCTGTTTTTT.